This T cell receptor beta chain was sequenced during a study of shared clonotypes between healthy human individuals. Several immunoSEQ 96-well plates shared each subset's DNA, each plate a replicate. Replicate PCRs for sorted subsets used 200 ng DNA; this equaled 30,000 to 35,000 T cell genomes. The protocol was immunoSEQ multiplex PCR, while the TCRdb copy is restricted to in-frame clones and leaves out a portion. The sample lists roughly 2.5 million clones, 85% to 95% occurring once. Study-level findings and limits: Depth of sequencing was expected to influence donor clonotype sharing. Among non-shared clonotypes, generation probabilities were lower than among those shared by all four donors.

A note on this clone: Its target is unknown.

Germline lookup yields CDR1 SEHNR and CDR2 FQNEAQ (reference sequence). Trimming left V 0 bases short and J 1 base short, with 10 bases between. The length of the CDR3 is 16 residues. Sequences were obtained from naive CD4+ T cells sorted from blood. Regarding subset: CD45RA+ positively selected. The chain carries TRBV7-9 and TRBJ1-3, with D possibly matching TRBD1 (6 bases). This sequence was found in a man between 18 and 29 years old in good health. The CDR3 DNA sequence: TGTGCCAGCAGCTTAGCTGCCGGACAGTCTGGAAACACCATATATTTT. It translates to CASSLAAGQSGNTIYF.